This TCR beta chain is from a study of T and B cells in COVID-19 patients. Study-level information: Critical illness requiring mechanical ventilation or extracorporeal membrane oxygenation affected about 60% of the roughly 20 active-infection patients.

Multiplex PCR with BIOMED2 TRB-A/B primer pools amplified TRB rearrangements. From the multiplex PCR reads, TCRdb called clonotypes with MiXCR, one entry per CDR3 protein. The sample records under 1,500 distinct CDR3 sequences, roughly a quarter being singletons. TRB was amplified from approximately 250-480 ng of blood genomic DNA. Germline CDR1 is SGHNT and CDR2 is YYREEE (reference sequence). V shed 2 bases and J shed 5 bases, with 7 bases lying between them. This CDR3 has 13 residues. The rearrangement joins TRBV5-4 to TRBJ2-2; D is unclear. This receptor was identified in a human donor with active COVID-19. The source material was blood. In nucleotides, the CDR3 is TGTGCCAGCAGCTTTTGGTCAACCGGGGAGCTGTTTTTT. It is translated as CASSFWSTGELFF.